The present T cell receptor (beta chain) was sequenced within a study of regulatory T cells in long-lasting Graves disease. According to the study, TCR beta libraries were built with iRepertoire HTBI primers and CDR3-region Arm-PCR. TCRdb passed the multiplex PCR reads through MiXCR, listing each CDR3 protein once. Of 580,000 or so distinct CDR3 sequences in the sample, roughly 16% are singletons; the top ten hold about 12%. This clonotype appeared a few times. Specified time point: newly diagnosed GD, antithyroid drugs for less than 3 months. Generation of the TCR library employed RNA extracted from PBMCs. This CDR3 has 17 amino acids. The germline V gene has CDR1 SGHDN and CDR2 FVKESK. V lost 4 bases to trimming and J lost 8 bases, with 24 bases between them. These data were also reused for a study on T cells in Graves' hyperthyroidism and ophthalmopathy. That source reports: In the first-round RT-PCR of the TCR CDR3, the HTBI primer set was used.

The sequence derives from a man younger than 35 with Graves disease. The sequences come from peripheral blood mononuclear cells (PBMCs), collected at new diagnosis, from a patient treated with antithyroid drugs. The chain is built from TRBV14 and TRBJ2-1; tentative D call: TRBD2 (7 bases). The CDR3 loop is CASSREGGALDNHEQFF. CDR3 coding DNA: TGTGCCAGCAGCCGCGAGGGGGGGGCGTTAGATAACCATGAGCAGTTCTTC.